Listed here are 2 T cell receptor beta chains from one sample, sequenced in a study of cytomegalovirus exposure and HLA in healthy donors. The PCR ran on 60 Vbeta and 13 Jbeta primers. Data came from immunoSEQ multiplex PCR; TCRdb stores just in-frame clones and leaves some out. This sample has 200,000 or so clones, with about four fifths found just once. The material sequenced was PBMCs. These receptors were obtained from a boy aged 5-17 years in good health and CMV-seronegative.

The V call is TRBV5-4, the J call TRBJ2-5; 7 bases are shared with TRBD1. The CDR3 covers 15 residues. Germline V gives CDR1 SGHNT, CDR2 YYREEE (reference sequence). V shed 4 bases, J shed 1 base, and the junction held 7 bases outside the gene matches. CDR3 in amino acids: CASSTRYRGQETQYF. Written as DNA, the CDR3 is TGTGCCAGCAGCACACGATACAGGGGCCAAGAGACCCAGTACTTC.

The rearrangement links TRBV19 to TRBJ1-1; 8 bases are a match to TRBD1. Germline values: CDR1 LNHDA, CDR2 SQIVND (reference sequence). The length of the CDR3 is 17 residues. Unmatched junction bases numbered 10, after V lost 4 bases and J lost 0 bases. The CDR3 is CASSTWGRTGLNTEAFF. DNA for the CDR3: TGTGCCAGTAGTACCTGGGGGAGGACAGGGCTGAACACTGAAGCTTTCTTT.